This T cell receptor beta chain was recovered during a study of T cells in localized non-small cell lung cancer. TCRdb keeps only in-frame clones here, not all; method: immunoSEQ multiplex PCR. The profile covers about 1,500 clones, with 26% appearing a single time and about 12% taken by the ten largest. With 2 bases clipped from V and 7 bases from J, the junction kept 8 bases outside the gene matches. The CDR3 spans 17 residues. V usage is TRBV23-1 and J usage is TRBJ2-5; 15 bases match TRBD2. TRBV23-1 is an ORF, and what it does is uncertain. The receptor was derived from a woman aged 35-70 years with stage II lung adenocarcinoma. Material: lung tumor tissue, obtained before any cancer treatment. The CDR3 spells CASSQRGLAGGSGTQYF. The CDR3 region has the DNA TGCGCCAGCAGTCAAAGAGGACTAGCGGGGGGGTCAGGGACCCAGTACTTC.